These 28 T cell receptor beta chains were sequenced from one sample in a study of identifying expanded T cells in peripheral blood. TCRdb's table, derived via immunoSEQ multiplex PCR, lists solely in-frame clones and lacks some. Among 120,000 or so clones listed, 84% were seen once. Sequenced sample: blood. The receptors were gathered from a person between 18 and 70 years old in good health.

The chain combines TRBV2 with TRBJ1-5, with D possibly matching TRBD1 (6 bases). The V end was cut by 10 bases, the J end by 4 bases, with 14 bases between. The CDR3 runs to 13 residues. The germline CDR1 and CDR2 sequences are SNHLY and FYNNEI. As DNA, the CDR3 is TGTGCCATCTTACAGGGACTGAATCAGCCCCAGCATTTT. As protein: CAILQGLNQPQHF.

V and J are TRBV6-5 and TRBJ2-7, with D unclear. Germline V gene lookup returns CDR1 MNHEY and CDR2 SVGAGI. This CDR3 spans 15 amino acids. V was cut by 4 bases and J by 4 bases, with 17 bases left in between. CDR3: CASSSPGRGSYEQYF. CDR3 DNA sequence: TGTGCCAGCAGTTCCCCCGGACGTGGCTCGTACGAGCAGTACTTC.

Written as DNA, the CDR3 is TGTGCCAGCAGCCCCGCATTAGGGCTCCGCTCCTACAATGAGCAGTTCTTC. Its translation: CASSPALGLRSYNEQFF. The chain uses TRBV7-2 and TRBJ2-1; D is undetermined. The CDR3 is 17 residues long. With 5 bases removed from V and 0 bases from J, the gap between germline ends came to 17 bases. Germline lookup yields CDR1 SGHTA and CDR2 FQGNSA.

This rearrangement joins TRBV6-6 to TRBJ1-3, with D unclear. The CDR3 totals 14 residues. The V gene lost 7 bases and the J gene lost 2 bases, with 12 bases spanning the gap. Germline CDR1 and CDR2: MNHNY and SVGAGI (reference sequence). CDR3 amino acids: CASNRLGAGNTIYF. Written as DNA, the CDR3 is TGTGCCAGCAACCGCCTAGGAGCTGGAAACACCATATATTTT.

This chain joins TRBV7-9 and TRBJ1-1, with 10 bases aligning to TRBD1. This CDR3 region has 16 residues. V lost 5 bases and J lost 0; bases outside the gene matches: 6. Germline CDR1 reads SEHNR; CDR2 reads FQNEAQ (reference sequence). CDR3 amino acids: CASSDGTGELNTEAFF. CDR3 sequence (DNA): TGTGCCAGCAGCGACGGGACAGGGGAGTTGAACACTGAAGCTTTCTTT.

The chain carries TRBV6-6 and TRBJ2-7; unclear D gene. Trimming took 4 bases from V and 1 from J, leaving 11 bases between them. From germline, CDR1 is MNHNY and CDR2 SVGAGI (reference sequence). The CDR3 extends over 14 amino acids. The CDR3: CASSSHSGSYEQYF. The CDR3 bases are TGTGCCAGCAGTTCCCATAGTGGGTCCTACGAGCAGTACTTC.

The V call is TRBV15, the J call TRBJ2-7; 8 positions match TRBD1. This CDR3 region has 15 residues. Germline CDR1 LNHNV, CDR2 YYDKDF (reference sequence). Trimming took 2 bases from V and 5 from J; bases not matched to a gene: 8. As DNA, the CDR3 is TGTGCCACCAGCAGATCCAACAGGGGGAACGACGAGCAGTACTTC. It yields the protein CATSRSNRGNDEQYF.

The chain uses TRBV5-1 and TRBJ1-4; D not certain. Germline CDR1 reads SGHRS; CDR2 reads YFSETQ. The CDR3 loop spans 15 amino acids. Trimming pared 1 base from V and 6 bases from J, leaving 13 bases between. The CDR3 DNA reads TGCGCCAGCAGCTTGTGGTCGGTGCAGGATGAAAAACTGTTTTTT. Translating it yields CASSLWSVQDEKLFF.

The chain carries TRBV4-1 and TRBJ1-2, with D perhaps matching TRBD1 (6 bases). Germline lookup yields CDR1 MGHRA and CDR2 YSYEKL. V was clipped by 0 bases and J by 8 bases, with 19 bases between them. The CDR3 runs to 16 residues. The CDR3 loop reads CASSQEVRGLQGGYTF. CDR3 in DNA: TGCGCCAGCAGCCAAGAAGTCCGGGGGCTACAGGGCGGCTACACCTTC.

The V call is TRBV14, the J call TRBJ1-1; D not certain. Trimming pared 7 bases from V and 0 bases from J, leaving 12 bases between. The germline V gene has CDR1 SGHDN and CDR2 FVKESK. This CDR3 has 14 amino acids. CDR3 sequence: CASTKQRVNTEAFF. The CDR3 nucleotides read TGTGCCAGCACCAAGCAACGGGTGAACACTGAAGCTTTCTTT. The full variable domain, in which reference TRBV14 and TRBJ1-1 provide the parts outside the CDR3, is EAGVTQFPSHSVIEKGQTVTLRCDPISGHDNLYWYRRVMGKEIKFLLHFVKESKQDESGMPNNRFLAERTGGTYSTLKVQPAELEDSGVYFCASTKQRVNTEAFFGQGTRLTVV.

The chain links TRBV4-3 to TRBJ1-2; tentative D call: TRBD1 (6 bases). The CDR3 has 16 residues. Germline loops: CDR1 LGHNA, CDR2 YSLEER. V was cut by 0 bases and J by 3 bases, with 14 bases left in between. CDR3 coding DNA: TGCGCCAGCAGCCAAGACCACTTGAGGACAGACTATGGCTACACCTTC. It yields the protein CASSQDHLRTDYGYTF.

The CDR3 DNA reads TGTGCCAGCAGGCTGACAGGAGAACAAGAGACCCAGTACTTC. This gives the protein CASRLTGEQETQYF. The V call is TRBV7-8, the J call TRBJ2-5; D is perhaps TRBD1 (6 bases). The CDR3 has 14 amino acids. V was trimmed by 6 bases and J by 2 bases, leaving 13 bases between them. Per germline, CDR1 SGHVS and CDR2 FQNEAQ.

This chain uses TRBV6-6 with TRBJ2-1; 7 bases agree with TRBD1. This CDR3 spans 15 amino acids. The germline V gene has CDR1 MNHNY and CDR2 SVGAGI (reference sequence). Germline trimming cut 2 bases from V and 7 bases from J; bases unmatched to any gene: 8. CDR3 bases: TGTGCCAGCAGTTACGAGACAGGGTTGTATAATGAGCAGTTCTTC. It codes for CASSYETGLYNEQFF.

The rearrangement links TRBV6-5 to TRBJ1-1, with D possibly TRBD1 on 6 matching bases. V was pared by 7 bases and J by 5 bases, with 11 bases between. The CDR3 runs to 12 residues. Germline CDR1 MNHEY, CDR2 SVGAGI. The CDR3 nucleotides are TGTGCCAGCATAAGGCAGGGGACTGAAGCTTTCTTT. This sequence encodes CASIRQGTEAFF.

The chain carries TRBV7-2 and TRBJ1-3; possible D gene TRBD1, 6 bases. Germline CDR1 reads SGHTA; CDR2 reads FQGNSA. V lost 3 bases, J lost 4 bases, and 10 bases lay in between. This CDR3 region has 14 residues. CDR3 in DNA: TGTGCCAGCAGCTTTGCAGGGGCCGGAAACACCATATATTTT. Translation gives CASSFAGAGNTIYF.

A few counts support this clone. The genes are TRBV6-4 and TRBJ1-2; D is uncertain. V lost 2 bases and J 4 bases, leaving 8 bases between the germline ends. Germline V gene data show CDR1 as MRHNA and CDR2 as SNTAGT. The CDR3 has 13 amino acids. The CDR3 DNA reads TGTGCCAGCAGTGACCTCCTAGGCTATGGCTACACCTTC. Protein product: CASSDLLGYGYTF.

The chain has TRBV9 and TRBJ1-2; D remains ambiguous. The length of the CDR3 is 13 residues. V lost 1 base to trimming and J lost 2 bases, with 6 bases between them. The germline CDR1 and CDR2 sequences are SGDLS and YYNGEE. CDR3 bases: TGTGCCAGCAGCGTAAATGGAAACTATGGCTACACCTTC. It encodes CASSVNGNYGYTF.

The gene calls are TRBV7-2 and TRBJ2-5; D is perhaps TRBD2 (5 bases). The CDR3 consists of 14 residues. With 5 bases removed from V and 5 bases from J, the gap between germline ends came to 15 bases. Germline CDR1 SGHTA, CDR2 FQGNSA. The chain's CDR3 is CASSEGLRRETQYF. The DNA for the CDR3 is TGTGCCAGCAGCGAAGGACTGAGGAGGGAGACCCAGTACTTC.

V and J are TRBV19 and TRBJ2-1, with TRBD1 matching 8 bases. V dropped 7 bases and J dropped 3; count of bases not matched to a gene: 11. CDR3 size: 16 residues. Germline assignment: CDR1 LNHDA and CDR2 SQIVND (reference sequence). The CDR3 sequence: CASNNRPGTGYNEQFF. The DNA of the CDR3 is TGTGCCAGTAATAACCGCCCCGGGACAGGCTACAATGAGCAGTTCTTC.

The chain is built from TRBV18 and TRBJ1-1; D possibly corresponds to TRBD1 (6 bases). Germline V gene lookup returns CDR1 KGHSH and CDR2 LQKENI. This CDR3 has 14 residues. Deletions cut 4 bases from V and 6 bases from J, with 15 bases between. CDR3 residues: CASSLTVGASEAFF. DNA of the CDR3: TGTGCCAGCTCACTAACAGTGGGGGCCTCTGAAGCTTTCTTT.

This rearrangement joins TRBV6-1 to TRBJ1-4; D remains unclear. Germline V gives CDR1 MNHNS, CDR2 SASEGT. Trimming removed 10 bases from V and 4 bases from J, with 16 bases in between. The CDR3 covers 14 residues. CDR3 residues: CATSPRQYNEKLFF. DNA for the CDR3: TGTGCCACCTCACCCAGACAATATAATGAAAAACTGTTTTTT.

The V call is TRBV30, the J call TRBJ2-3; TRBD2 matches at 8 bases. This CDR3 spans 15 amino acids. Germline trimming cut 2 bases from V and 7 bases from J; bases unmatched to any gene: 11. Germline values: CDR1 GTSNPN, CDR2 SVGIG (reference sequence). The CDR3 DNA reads TGTGCCTGGAGTCAATTCCAGCGGGGGCGAAATACGCAGTATTTT. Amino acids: CAWSQFQRGRNTQYF.

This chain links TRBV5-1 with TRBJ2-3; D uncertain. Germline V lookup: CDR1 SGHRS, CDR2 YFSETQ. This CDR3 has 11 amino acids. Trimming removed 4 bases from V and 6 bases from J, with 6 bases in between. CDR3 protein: CASSEVDTQYF. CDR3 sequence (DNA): TGCGCCAGCAGCGAAGTGGATACGCAGTATTTT.

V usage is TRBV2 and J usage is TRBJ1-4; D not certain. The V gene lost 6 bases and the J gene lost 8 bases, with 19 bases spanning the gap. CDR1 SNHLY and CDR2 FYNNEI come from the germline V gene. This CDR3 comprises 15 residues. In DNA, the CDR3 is TGTGCCAGCAGCCTCCTCCCACGGGCGGGGGAAAAACTGTTTTTT. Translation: CASSLLPRAGEKLFF.

The chain's CDR3 is CASNDRDSNQPQHF. For the CDR3, the DNA is TGTGCCAGCAATGACAGAGATAGCAATCAGCCCCAGCATTTT. The genes are TRBV2 and TRBJ1-5, with D perhaps matching TRBD1 (5 bases). Trimming left V 7 bases short and J 0 bases short, with 10 bases between. CDR1 and CDR2 (germline): SNHLY, FYNNEI. CDR3 length: 14 amino acids.

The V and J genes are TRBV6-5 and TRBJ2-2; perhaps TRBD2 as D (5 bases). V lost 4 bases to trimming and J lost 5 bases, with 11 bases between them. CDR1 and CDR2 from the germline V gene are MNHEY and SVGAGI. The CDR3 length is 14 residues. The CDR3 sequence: CASSSPGYTGELFF. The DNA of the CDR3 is TGTGCCAGCAGTTCTCCGGGGTATACCGGGGAGCTGTTTTTT.

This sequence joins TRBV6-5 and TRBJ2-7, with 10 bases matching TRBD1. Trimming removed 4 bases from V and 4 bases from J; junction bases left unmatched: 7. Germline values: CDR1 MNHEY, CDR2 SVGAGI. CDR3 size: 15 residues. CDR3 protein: CASSLGGTGDYEQYF. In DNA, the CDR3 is TGTGCCAGCAGTTTAGGGGGGACAGGGGATTACGAGCAGTACTTC.

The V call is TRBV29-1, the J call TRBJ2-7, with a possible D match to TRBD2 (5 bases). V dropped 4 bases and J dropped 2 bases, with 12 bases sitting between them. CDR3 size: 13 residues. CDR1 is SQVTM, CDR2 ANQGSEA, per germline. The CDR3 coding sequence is TGCAGCGTTGGCGAGGGCTGGGCCTACGAGCAGTACTTC. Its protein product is CSVGEGWAYEQYF.